These 15 T cell receptor beta chains originate from one sample sequenced in a study of CD8 T cells in Susac syndrome. RNA amounts of roughly 0.5 to 1 ug underwent reverse transcription with random hexamers. TCRdb called the immunoSEQ multiplex PCR reads again in MiXCR, with one record for every CDR3 protein. Found here are around 150,000 distinct CDR3 sequences, approximately 95% of them singletons; the top ten hold 0.18%. The specimen was CD8+ T cells from PBMCs. Source of these receptors: a human donor with Susac syndrome.

The chain links TRBV12-3 or TRBV12-4 to TRBJ2-1; no firm D call. Trimming left V 6 bases short and J 10 bases short, with 10 bases between. This CDR3 is built from 11 residues. This chain's CDR3 is CASRSHWEQFF. The CDR3 DNA follows: TGTGCCAGCAGGAGCCACTGGGAGCAGTTCTTC.

The V call is TRBV12-5, the J call TRBJ2-7; 10 nucleotides match TRBD2. The CDR3 sequence is 18 residues long. The trim removed 0 bases at V and 6 bases at J, leaving 14 bases unmatched. Germline CDR1 LGHNT, CDR2 FRNRAP. The CDR3 DNA reads TGTGCTAGTGGTTTGGTACTGTTAGCGGGAGGAAGGGGGAGCGAGCAGTACTTC. The encoded protein is CASGLVLLAGGRGSEQYF. Drawing the rest from reference TRBV12-5 and TRBJ2-7, the complete variable domain is DARVTQTPRHKVTEMGQEVTMRCQPILGHNTVFWYRQTMMQGLELLAYFRNRAPLDDSGMPKDRFSAEMPDATLATLKIQPSEPRDSAVYFCASGLVLLAGGRGSEQYFGPGTRLTVT.

In its sample, this clonotype was seen once. The rearrangement joins TRBV28 to TRBJ2-5; 7 bases map to TRBD1. V was clipped by 5 bases and J by 2 bases; unmatched bases: 5. The length of the CDR3 is 14 residues. In germline, CDR1 is MDHEN, CDR2 SYDVKM. DNA of the CDR3: TGTGCCAGCAGTCCGCCGGGACAGCAAGAGACCCAGTACTTC. Its protein product is CASSPPGQQETQYF.

The chain carries TRBV10-3 and TRBJ2-7; D may correspond to TRBD1 or TRBD2 (6 bases each). The V gene lost 6 bases and the J gene lost 5 bases, with 14 bases spanning the gap. There are 13 residues in the CDR3. Germline V gene data show CDR1 as ENHRY and CDR2 as SYGVKD. CDR3 nucleotides: TGTGCCATCAGGCTGGGGGGCCGGGACGAGCAGTACTTC. Translation: CAIRLGGRDEQYF.

Notes on this clonotype: One end of the junction varies from germline; a read error may be responsible. The V gene is TRBV7-9, the J gene TRBJ1-1; 7 bases agree with TRBD1. The CDR3 runs to 16 residues. The germline CDR1 and CDR2 sequences are SEHNR and FQNEAQ (reference sequence). The CDR3 region has the DNA TGTGCCAGCAGCTCAAGTCGACAGGGCCCGAACACTGAAGCTTCCTTT. The encoded protein is CASSSSRQGPNTEASF.

The rearrangement uses TRBV7-9 and TRBJ2-7; 8 bases are a match to TRBD2. In germline, CDR1 is SEHNR, CDR2 FQNEAQ (reference sequence). Unmatched junction bases numbered 4, after V lost 3 bases and J lost 0 bases. There are 15 residues in the CDR3. The CDR3 protein is CASSLGSGTSYEQYF. The CDR3 coding sequence is TGTGCCAGCAGCTTGGGTAGCGGGACCTCCTACGAGCAGTACTTC.

This clonotype was observed a single time. The chain links TRBV28 to TRBJ2-3; 10 nucleotides agree with TRBD2. The CDR3 runs 19 residues. Trimming took 2 bases from V and 2 from J; bases not matched to a gene: 13. CDR1 is MDHEN and CDR2 is SYDVKM in the germline V gene. The CDR3 sequence: CASSLIIMSGRAPTDTQYF. The CDR3 DNA reads TGTGCCAGCAGTTTAATAATTATGAGCGGGAGGGCCCCCACAGATACGCAGTATTTT.

The sample holds one count of this clonotype. The chain links TRBV12-3 or TRBV12-4 to TRBJ2-1, with D perhaps being TRBD1 or TRBD2 (5 bases each). V was trimmed by 8 bases and J by 0 bases, leaving 14 bases between them. The CDR3 has 15 amino acids. The chain's CDR3 is CASSNGASSYNEQFF. CDR3 bases: TGTGCCAGCTCGAACGGGGCGAGCTCCTACAATGAGCAGTTCTTC.

This rearrangement joins TRBV30 to TRBJ2-3; D is possibly TRBD2 (6 bases). Germline V CDR1 and CDR2: GTSNPN, SVGIG (reference sequence). V was clipped by 0 bases and J by 7 bases, with 20 bases between them. CDR3 length equals 16 residues. The CDR3 coding sequence is TGTGCCTGGAGTGTACTGGGCGGGGAAAGAGGGAATACGCAGTATTTT. Protein: CAWSVLGGERGNTQYF.

The chain joins TRBV7-9 to TRBJ1-2; D uncertain. With 2 bases removed from V and 4 bases from J, the gap between germline ends came to 14 bases. Germline assignment: CDR1 SEHNR and CDR2 FQNEAQ (reference sequence). The CDR3 runs to 15 residues. The CDR3: CASSLTREESYGYTF. The CDR3, as DNA: TGTGCCAGCAGCTTAACCCGGGAGGAAAGCTATGGCTACACCTTC.

V gene TRBV18 combines with J gene TRBJ2-4, with D uncertain. The CDR3 has 17 residues. V was cut by 2 bases and J by 6 bases, with 20 bases left in between. In germline, CDR1 is KGHSH, CDR2 LQKENI. The CDR3 bases are TGTGCCAGCTCACCATTAGACAAAACTATACCTGGAAACATTCAGTACTTC. Translation: CASSPLDKTIPGNIQYF.

J is TRBJ2-7 and V is TRBV13; 12 nucleotides align to TRBD2. The CDR3 extends over 16 amino acids. V was clipped by 0 bases and J by 2 bases; unmatched bases: 2. Per germline, CDR1 PRHDT and CDR2 FYEKMQ (reference sequence). The CDR3 DNA follows: TGTGCCAGCAGCTTAGGGGGACTAGCGGGTACCTACGAGCAGTACTTC. Translated: CASSLGGLAGTYEQYF.

V gene TRBV7-9 combines with J gene TRBJ2-3; either TRBD1 or TRBD2 may fit D (6 bases each). Germline CDR1 is SEHNR and CDR2 is FQNEAQ (reference sequence). The CDR3 totals 14 residues. With 5 bases removed from V and 4 bases from J, the gap between germline ends came to 13 bases. CDR3 nucleotides: TGTGCCAGCAGCCAACAGGGAGGACCAGATACGCAGTATTTT. Amino acid sequence: CASSQQGGPDTQYF.

This rearrangement joins TRBV27 to TRBJ2-3; no clear D. Per the germline V gene, CDR1 is MNHEY and CDR2 is SMNVEV (reference sequence). V lost 9 bases and J lost 3, with 7 bases in between. CDR3 length: 11 amino acids. CDR3 bases: TGTGCCAGTTGGCGTACAGATACGCAGTATTTT. Translated: CASWRTDTQYF.

The chain recombines TRBV7-2 with TRBJ2-3; D is perhaps TRBD2 (6 bases). Germline V gene sequence: CDR1 SGHTA, CDR2 FQGNSA. There are 15 residues in the CDR3. Trimming stripped 5 bases from V and 3 bases from J, with 15 bases between. The CDR3 sequence is CASSPGAGLTDTQYF. CDR3 in DNA: TGTGCCAGCAGCCCTGGGGCGGGATTGACAGATACGCAGTATTTT.